These 21 T cell receptor beta chains were all obtained from the same sample, sequenced in a study of T cells in Graves' hyperthyroidism and ophthalmopathy. Researchers amplified the TCR beta CDR3 regions from RNA transcripts. Primed by the HTBI set, a first-round RT-PCR was run on the TCR CDR3. TCRdb used MiXCR to reprocess the multiplex PCR reads, holding one entry per CDR3 protein. The sample lists about 420,000 distinct CDR3 sequences; 15% to 19% were seen once. What was sequenced was blood. The source is a woman aged 18-29 years with Graves' hyperthyroidism.

V and J are TRBV20-1 and TRBJ2-1; unclear D gene. This CDR3 has 14 amino acids. The germline gives CDR1 DFQATT, CDR2 SNEGSKA (reference sequence). Trimming left V 0 bases short and J 3 bases short, with 9 bases between. The CDR3 nucleotides are TGCAGTGCTAGAGAGAAGCTAGTCTACAATGAGCAGTTCTTC. The encoded protein is CSAREKLVYNEQFF.

The V and J genes are TRBV5-1 and TRBJ2-7; either TRBD1 or TRBD2 may supply D (6 bases each). V was pared by 0 bases and J by 3 bases, with 13 bases between. The germline V gene encodes CDR1 SGHRS and CDR2 YFSETQ. The CDR3 has 15 amino acids. This CDR3 reads CASSLAGGLNYEQYF. The CDR3 region has the DNA TGCGCCAGCAGCTTGGCCGGGGGCCTTAACTACGAGCAGTACTTC. The full variable domain, rest sourced from reference TRBV5-1 and TRBJ2-7, is KAGVTQTPRYLIKTRGQQVTLSCSPISGHRSVSWYQQTPGQGLQFLFEYFSETQRNKGNFPGRFSGRQFSNSRSEMNVSTLELGDSALYLCASSLAGGLNYEQYFGPGTRLTVT.

This clonotype was counted many times. This chain uses TRBV20-1 with TRBJ2-1, with 9 bases identical to TRBD2. V lost 5 bases and J lost 4; bases outside the gene matches: 12. The CDR3 consists of 16 residues. Per germline, CDR1 DFQATT and CDR2 SNEGSKA (reference sequence). The CDR3 reads CSAVPLAGVRYNEQFF. The CDR3 DNA sequence: TGCAGTGCTGTCCCATTAGCGGGAGTGCGTTACAATGAGCAGTTCTTC.

This chain connects TRBV4-1 to TRBJ2-5; no definite D call. This CDR3 has 16 amino acids. Germline CDR1 is MGHRA and CDR2 is YSYEKL. V was trimmed by 0 bases and J by 2 bases, leaving 13 bases between them. The chain's CDR3 is CASSQDFRMPQETQYF. The CDR3 nucleotides are TGCGCCAGCAGCCAAGATTTCAGGATGCCGCAAGAGACCCAGTACTTC.

This clonotype was seen many times. V gene TRBV5-5 combines with J gene TRBJ1-1; maybe TRBD1 (5 bases). This CDR3 region has 13 residues. The germline gives CDR1 SGHKS, CDR2 YYEKEE (reference sequence). Trimming pared 3 bases from V and 2 bases from J, leaving 8 bases between. CDR3 sequence reads: CASSWGLNTEAFF. Written as DNA, the CDR3 is TGTGCCAGCAGCTGGGGGTTAAACACTGAAGCTTTCTTT.

The table lists this clonotype with many counts. This chain joins TRBV2 and TRBJ1-5, with 9 bases that match TRBD1. This CDR3 is built from 15 residues. Germline V lookup: CDR1 SNHLY, CDR2 FYNNEI. The V and J ends lost 6 bases and 0 bases, in that order; junction bases with no gene match: 3. CDR3 coding DNA: TGTGCCAGCAGGAGGGACAGGGATAGCAATCAGCCCCAGCATTTT. Translation: CASRRDRDSNQPQHF.

This clonotype was seen repeatedly, ten times or more. The rearrangement joins TRBV20-1 to TRBJ2-2; tentatively, D is TRBD1 (5 bases). This CDR3 region has 14 residues. CDR1 and CDR2 (germline): DFQATT, SNEGSKA (reference sequence). V dropped 3 bases and J dropped 1 base, with 9 bases sitting between them. The CDR3 coding sequence is TGCAGTGCTAGTGGGGCAGGGAACACCGGGGAGCTGTTTTTT. As protein: CSASGAGNTGELFF.

This clonotype was detected ten times or more. The chain links TRBV18 to TRBJ1-2, with D possibly matching TRBD1 (5 bases). This CDR3 spans 14 amino acids. V lost 1 base, J lost 4 bases, and 10 bases lay in between. From germline, CDR1 is KGHSH and CDR2 LQKENI. The CDR3: CASSPLADSYGYTF. CDR3 DNA: TGTGCCAGCTCACCACTTGCAGACAGCTATGGCTACACCTTC.

This clonotype was seen more than once but under ten times. V is TRBV18 and J is TRBJ2-7, with D possibly matching TRBD1 (6 bases). Trimming took off 10 bases at V and 0 bases at J, with 13 bases between the two ends. The CDR3 consists of 13 residues. Germline V lookup: CDR1 KGHSH, CDR2 LQKENI. The CDR3 bases are TGTGCCACCAAAGGACAGAGCTCCTACGAGCAGTACTTC. Residues: CATKGQSSYEQYF.

The sample holds many counts of this clonotype. The V gene is TRBV27, the J gene TRBJ2-1, with 8 bases aligning to TRBD2. The CDR3 length is 15 residues. The ends lost 3 bases at V and 4 bases at J; junction bases unmatched: 5. Germline values: CDR1 MNHEY, CDR2 SMNVEV (reference sequence). The CDR3: CASSFNLAGYNEQFF. The CDR3 bases are TGTGCCAGCAGTTTTAACCTAGCGGGTTACAATGAGCAGTTCTTC.

This clonotype was seen more than once but under ten times. V gene TRBV20-1 combines with J gene TRBJ2-7, with D uncertain. In germline, CDR1 is DFQATT, CDR2 SNEGSKA (reference sequence). CDR3 length: 13 amino acids. The V end was cut by 0 bases, the J end by 3 bases, with 9 bases between. The CDR3 DNA reads TGCAGTGCTAGAGATCAGCAGAACTACGAGCAGTACTTC. Translated: CSARDQQNYEQYF.

The table lists this clonotype with many counts. V and J are TRBV7-8 and TRBJ2-7; 12 nucleotides agree with TRBD2. CDR1 is SGHVS, CDR2 FQNEAQ, per germline. With V trimmed by 7 bases and J by 2 bases, 15 bases remained unmatched. The length of the CDR3 is 18 residues. CDR3: CASTSSGGAWVLPYEQYF. The CDR3 region has the DNA TGTGCCAGCACCTCTAGCGGGGGGGCCTGGGTTCTCCCCTACGAGCAGTACTTC.

Ten or more counts support this clonotype. The rearrangement uses TRBV20-1 and TRBJ1-5; D might be TRBD1 (6 bases). The V gene's germline CDR1 is DFQATT and CDR2 SNEGSKA (reference sequence). Trimming took off 8 bases at V and 0 bases at J, with 11 bases between the two ends. CDR3 size: 13 residues. In DNA, the CDR3 is TGCAGTTCAACGACAGGTAGCAATCAGCCCCAGCATTTT. This gives the protein CSSTTGSNQPQHF.

V and J are TRBV19 and TRBJ1-2; D may be TRBD1 (6 bases). The CDR3 sequence is 15 residues long. The germline V gene has CDR1 LNHDA and CDR2 SQIVND (reference sequence). Trimming shortened V by 3 bases and J by 2 bases, and 13 bases separated the two germline ends. CDR3 sequence reads: CASSIVDSANYGYTF. In nucleotides, the CDR3 is TGTGCCAGTAGTATTGTGGACAGCGCAAACTATGGCTACACCTTC.

The chain uses TRBV3-1 and TRBJ1-2; 7 bases agree with TRBD1. Germline CDR1 and CDR2: LGHDT and YNNKEL (reference sequence). Trimming at V came to 1 base and at J to 7 bases, leaving 9 bases not matched to a gene. CDR3 length equals 15 residues. The DNA for the CDR3 is TGTGCCAGCAGCCAAGGGGGAGGGGGCGCCGGTGGCTACACCTTC. Encoded protein: CASSQGGGGAGGYTF.

The chain uses TRBV28 and TRBJ2-3; D gene ambiguous. V lost 4 bases and J lost 1, with 21 bases in between. Per germline, CDR1 MDHEN and CDR2 SYDVKM. The CDR3 covers 18 residues. CDR3 nucleotide sequence: TGTGCCAGCAGTTCCACAACCCTGGGAAAATTCGGCACAGATACGCAGTATTTT. This codes for CASSSTTLGKFGTDTQYF.

The V gene is TRBV7-9, the J gene TRBJ2-7; tentatively, D is TRBD2 (5 bases). Per the germline V gene, CDR1 is SEHNR and CDR2 is FQNEAQ (reference sequence). There are 14 residues in the CDR3. With 1 base removed from V and 6 bases from J, the gap between germline ends came to 13 bases. This chain's CDR3 is CASSLGPVEGEQYF. CDR3 coding DNA: TGTGCCAGCAGCTTAGGCCCAGTAGAGGGCGAGCAGTACTTC. Together with reference TRBV7-9 and TRBJ2-7, the CDR3 gives the full variable domain: DTGVSQNPRHKITKRGQNVTFRCDPISEHNRLYWYRQTLGQGPEFLTYFQNEAQLEKSRLLSDRFSAERPKGSFSTLEIQRTEQGDSAMYLCASSLGPVEGEQYFGPGTRLTVT.

The V call is TRBV4-3, the J call TRBJ2-3; maybe TRBD1 (5 bases). CDR1 is LGHNA, CDR2 YSLEER, per germline. V lost 0 bases, J lost 4 bases, and 14 bases lay in between. There are 16 residues in the CDR3. The CDR3 DNA is TGCGCCAGCAGCCAAGATTGGTCCCAGGGCCCAGATACGCAGTATTTT. Residues: CASSQDWSQGPDTQYF.

J is TRBJ1-2 and V is TRBV4-3; no firm D call. Trimming pared 5 bases from V and 7 bases from J, leaving 17 bases between. Germline V lookup: CDR1 LGHNA, CDR2 YSLEER. CDR3 length: 14 residues. The DNA for the CDR3 is TGCGCCAGCAGCGCCGCGGGGATTCCGACTGGCTACACCTTC. This encodes CASSAAGIPTGYTF.

The genes are TRBV19 and TRBJ2-2; 8 bases are shared with TRBD2. J gave up 11 bases and V 3 bases, and 5 bases lay outside the gene matches. Looked up from germline, CDR1 is LNHDA and CDR2 is SQIVND (reference sequence). The CDR3 contains 13 residues. The CDR3 protein is CASSIGGAPELFF. CDR3 DNA: TGTGCCAGTAGTATCGGGGGGGCCCCCGAGCTGTTTTTT.

This sequence joins TRBV3-1 and TRBJ1-2; D perhaps matches TRBD1 (6 bases). Trimming took off 0 bases at V and 1 base at J, with 12 bases between the two ends. Looked up from germline, CDR1 is LGHDT and CDR2 is YNNKEL (reference sequence). The CDR3 is made up of 16 amino acids. This chain's CDR3 is CASSQETGQSNYGYTF. CDR3 coding DNA: TGTGCCAGCAGCCAAGAGACGGGACAAAGTAACTATGGCTACACCTTC.